This T cell receptor (beta chain) is from a study of T-cell memory formation after mild COVID-19. Study background: TCR clusters mostly belonged to single donors. Study outcomes and limitations: Researchers found some responding clones in pre-infection memory, a sign that cross-reactive memory joined. Among contracting clones, CD4+ were mainly CM/EM and CD8+ enriched in EMRA. Day 15 to 85 contracting clones showed balanced CD4/CD8; day 15 to 37 expanders favored CD4+.

TCRdb reanalysed the 5' RACE reads using MiXCR and keeps one entry per CDR3 protein. This table has roughly 610,000 distinct CDR3 sequences, around a sixth appearing once. As to this clonotype: The target antigen is unknown.

The receptor's source is an adult woman who had mild COVID-19 (a few samples of this study predate the infection). Cell type and time point are not known. Specimen: PBMCs or a T cell subset sorted from them (not recorded which).

The CDR3 reads CASTQLNSPLHF. The CDR3 bases are TGTGCCAGTACCCAGCTTAATTCACCCCTCCACTTT. The J gene is TRBJ1-6, the V gene TRBV19; no reliable D call. Deletions cut 7 bases from V and 6 bases from J, with 7 bases between. The CDR3 contains 12 residues. CDR1 LNHDA and CDR2 SQIVND come from the germline V gene (reference sequence).